This TCR beta chain appears in the sequencing data of a study of T-cell reconstitution after alpha-beta-depleted transplantation in children (TCRdb year 2016). With respect to the entire study: T-cell immune reconstitution after TCRalphabeta/CD19-depleted allogeneic hematopoietic cell transplantation in children was quantitatively tracked in the study by means of TCR repertoire profiling.

The protocol used for the library was PCR. Sequencing took place on an Illumina HiSeq 2500. TCR libraries were prepared with molecular barcoding, using unique molecular identifiers to normalize TCRbeta repertoire quantification. TCRdb itself trimmed the public reads at Q25 with fastp, ran MiXCR and retained productive beta chains. Under each unique CDR3 protein, matching rows form one entry showing the most common genes and DNA. Across this sample there are a few hundred thousand distinct CDR3 sequences, with about 9.5% seen only once. The top ten constitute over 5% of the sample. From its cysteine to its phenylalanine, the CDR3 spans 13 amino acids. The entry retains the CDR3 DNA only, 39 bases that are in frame from base 1. The junction shows trimming of 0 bases on V and 2 bases on J, plus 5 bases between the germline ends. The germline V gene (reference sequence) supplies CDR1 DFQATT and CDR2 SNEGSKA.

In the case of this clonotype: The target of this receptor is not known. Base qualities were left out, and no much larger clone turns up one base away.

The chain links TRBV20-1 with TRBJ1-3, with the identity of the D gene unclear. Material: PBMCs from the stem cell graft donor, obtained from the stem cell graft. This TCR came from a human donor who donated a stem cell graft to a child with acute lymphoblastic leukemia. The nucleotides read TGCAGTGCTAGAGAGGTCACTGGAAACACCATATATTTT. Translated, it reads CSAREVTGNTIYF.